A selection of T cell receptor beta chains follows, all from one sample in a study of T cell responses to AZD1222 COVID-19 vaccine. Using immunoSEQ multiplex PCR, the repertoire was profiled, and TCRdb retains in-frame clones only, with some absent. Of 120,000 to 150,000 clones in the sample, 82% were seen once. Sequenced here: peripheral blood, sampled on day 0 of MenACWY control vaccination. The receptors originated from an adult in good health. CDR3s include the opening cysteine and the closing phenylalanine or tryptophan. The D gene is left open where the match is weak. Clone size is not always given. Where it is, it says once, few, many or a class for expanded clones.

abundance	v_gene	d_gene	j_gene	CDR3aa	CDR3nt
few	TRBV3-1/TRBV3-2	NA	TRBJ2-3	CASSQDPGRYTQYF	TGTGCCAGCAGCCAAGATCCGGGGCGGTATACGCAGTATTTT
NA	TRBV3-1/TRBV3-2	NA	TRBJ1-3	CASSQMSGNTIYF	TGTGCCAGCAGCCAAATGTCTGGAAACACCATATATTTT
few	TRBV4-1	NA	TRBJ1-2	CASSQVLGLGYGYTF	TGCGCCAGCAGCCAAGTGCTGGGGCTGGGCTATGGCTACACCTTC
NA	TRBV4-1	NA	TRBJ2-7	CASSQDENRVGEQYF	TGCGCCAGCAGCCAAGATGAAAACAGGGTGGGCGAGCAGTACTTC
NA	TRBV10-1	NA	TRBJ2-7	CASSDGAAGSYEQYF	TGCGCCAGCAGTGACGGGGCGGCTGGGTCCTACGAGCAGTACTTC
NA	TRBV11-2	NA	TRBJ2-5	CASSGLAETQYF	TGTGCCAGTAGTGGATTGGCGGAGACCCAGTACTTC
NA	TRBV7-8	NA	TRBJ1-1	CASSLGRRNTEAFF	TGTGCCAGCAGCTTAGGGCGGAGGAACACTGAAGCTTTCTTT
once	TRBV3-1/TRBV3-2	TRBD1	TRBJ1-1	CASSPGQGALIRTEAFF	TGTGCCAGCAGCCCGGGACAGGGGGCATTAATAAGGACTGAAGCTTTCTTT
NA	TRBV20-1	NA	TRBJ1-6	CSASSEAYNSPLHF	TGCAGTGCTAGTTCGGAAGCTTATAATTCACCCCTCCACTTT
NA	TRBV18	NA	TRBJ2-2	CASSPQGDYTGELFF	TGTGCCAGCTCACCACAAGGGGACTACACCGGGGAGCTGTTTTTT
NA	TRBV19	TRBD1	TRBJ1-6	CASSNDRARFLHF	TGTGCCAGTAGTAATGACAGGGCAAGATTCCTCCACTTT
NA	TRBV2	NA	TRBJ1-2	CASTEGRGAGYGYTF	TGTGCCAGCACCGAAGGGCGGGGGGCAGGCTATGGCTACACCTTC